The source of this T cell receptor beta chain is a study of blood T cell repertoires in COVID-19 (dated by TCRdb to between 2020 and 2021). Study-level background: Collaborator samples came from the United States, Italy and Spain and covered acute and convalescent phases of COVID-19. The prospective study material was composed of cDNA or gDNA derived from T cells, B-cell-depleted T cells, or PBMCs. The dataset comprised deeply sampled blood TCRbeta repertoires from subjects exposed to, actively infected with, or recovered from COVID-19. The repertoires were made available in a free public database intended to serve as a resource for research on the immune response to SARS-CoV-2. Where available, HLA class I and class II types were taken from metadata supplied by the sample provider and were not determined by assay-based typing. A de-identified subject ID, COVID-19 status, age in years and sex were almost always included in the sample metadata. The samples were drawn from the first 160 participants of the ongoing ImmuneRACE study and from over 950 subjects provided by 6 global collaborators. Broad study findings and their caveats: The amount of clinical and demographic metadata varied by source and participant and was provided uncurated.

Participants in the prospective study were enrolled through a virtual design, were aged roughly 18 to 90 years, and lived in some 24 United States geographic areas. To assign participants to cohorts, the prospective study relied on clinical history that participants themselves reported in a screening survey and a study questionnaire. Mobile phlebotomists in the prospective study collected whole blood, serum and a nasopharyngeal or oropharyngeal swab from every participant. Over a roughly 2-month period, participants in the prospective study had the option of providing additional blood draws and questionnaires. Prospective study blood samples were shipped either frozen or at room temperature before DNA extraction. TCRbeta CDR3 regions were amplified from genomic DNA using the immunoSEQ Assay, a bias-controlled multiplex PCR. The authors' pipeline ran thus. The number of nucleated cells in each sample was estimated by amplification of reference gene primers within the assay. To quantify the absolute abundance of each unique TCRbeta CDR3 rearrangement, sequence reads were collapsed and filtered. For each sample, productive Simpson clonality was calculated as the square root of Simpson's diversity index over productive rearrangements. The table comes from immuneACCESS by way of TCRdb, which keeps in-frame sequences with V and J called. Part of the clones is missing from these tables; in studies checked, under half for an unresolved V gene and the rest for unknown reasons. V and J calls and clone size are those listed in that table; D and trimming were worked out from the DNA. The table for this sample lists nearly 250,000 clones; approximately 85% of them were counted only once. The biggest ten clones account for around 10% of the sample.

Reading from cysteine to phenylalanine, the CDR3 counts 15 amino acids. Here the CDR3 DNA is all that survives: 45 bases in frame from base 1. Concerning this clone itself: No cognate antigen has been identified for it. It has no much larger one-base neighbor in the sample; base qualities were not kept.

Sequenced sample: PBMCs or T cells enriched from blood (not recorded which). This clonotype was sampled from a woman aged 45-65 years with acute COVID-19. The rearrangement combines TRBV1 with TRBJ1-2; the table's D call TRBD1 went unverified against the DNA. TRBV1 is designated a pseudogene. The CDR3 protein: CTSCPGQGRADGYTF. The sequence in DNA is TGCACCAGCTGCCCGGGACAGGGTAGAGCGGATGGCTACACCTTC.